Presented here are 7 T cell receptor beta chains from one specimen sequenced in a study of shared clonotypes between healthy human individuals. Some clones are missing from TCRdb's copy, which holds only in-frame ones; the method was immunoSEQ multiplex PCR. The sample carries 400,000 to 600,000 clones, about three quarters recorded once. The sequenced material came from PBMCs. Receptors were obtained from a woman aged 35 to 49 in good health. Some clones in this sample may be carry-over from other donors' samples.

The V gene is TRBV18, the J gene TRBJ2-1, with 9 bases lining up with TRBD2. Germline lookup yields CDR1 KGHSH and CDR2 LQKENI. CDR3 length: 15 residues. The J segment lost 6 bases and the V segment lost 2 bases, leaving 5 bases of the junction unmatched. CDR3 sequence: CASSPGAGGGNEQFF. As DNA, the CDR3 is TGTGCCAGCTCACCAGGAGCGGGAGGAGGCAATGAGCAGTTCTTC.

The chain has TRBV30 and TRBJ1-2; 7 positions match TRBD1. The CDR3 sequence is 14 residues long. Trimming removed 1 base from V and 7 bases from J; junction bases left unmatched: 9. Germline V gene lookup returns CDR1 GTSNPN and CDR2 SVGIG (reference sequence). The CDR3 DNA is TGTGCCTGGAGTGGTCCCTCCAGGGGGTTTGGCTACACCTTC. It specifies CAWSGPSRGFGYTF.

The chain couples TRBV7-3 to TRBJ2-1, with D possibly TRBD2 on 5 matching bases. The germline gives CDR1 SGHTA, CDR2 FQGTGA. The CDR3 runs to 15 residues. Trimming left V 4 bases short and J 0 bases short, with 10 bases between. The CDR3 sequence is CASSSDLSSYNEQFF. The CDR3 DNA follows: TGTGCCAGCAGCTCGGACTTAAGCTCCTACAATGAGCAGTTCTTC.

This chain connects TRBV5-4 to TRBJ1-4; D call uncertain. Germline V gene lookup returns CDR1 SGHNT and CDR2 YYREEE (reference sequence). The CDR3 length is 20 residues. Trimming removed 0 bases at V and 0 bases at J, with 21 bases between. The CDR3 here is CASSLEPSHSTRATNEKLFF. DNA of the CDR3: TGTGCCAGCAGCTTGGAACCCTCCCATAGCACGAGGGCAACTAATGAAAAACTGTTTTTT. Full variable domain (missing parts from reference TRBV5-4 and TRBJ1-4): ETGVTQSPTHLIKTRGQQVTLRCSSQSGHNTVSWYQQALGQGPQFIFQYYREEENGRGNFPPRFSGLQFPNYSSELNVNALELDDSALYLCASSLEPSHSTRATNEKLFFGSGTQLSVL.

J is TRBJ2-6 and V is TRBV18, with D perhaps TRBD1 (5 bases). Germline assignment: CDR1 KGHSH and CDR2 LQKENI. Trimming stripped 3 bases from V and 0 bases from J, with 12 bases between. The CDR3 is made up of 17 amino acids. The CDR3 DNA follows: TGTGCCAGCTCACCGCTCGGACAATTCTCTGGGGCCAACGTCCTGACTTTC. Protein sequence: CASSPLGQFSGANVLTF.

The genes are TRBV11-3 and TRBJ2-5; D uncertain. Germline lookup yields CDR1 SGHNT and CDR2 YENEEA. V dropped 3 bases and J dropped 0 bases, with 5 bases sitting between them. The CDR3 runs 13 residues. CDR3 sequence: CASSFDYQETQYF. DNA for the CDR3: TGTGCCAGCAGCTTTGACTACCAAGAGACCCAGTACTTC.

This chain joins TRBV5-1 and TRBJ2-2, with 11 bases fitting TRBD2. V was clipped by 5 bases and J by 4 bases; unmatched bases: 10. The CDR3 is made up of 17 amino acids. Germline V gene data show CDR1 as SGHRS and CDR2 as YFSETQ. This CDR3 is CASSNSGRALGTGELFF. CDR3 bases: TGCGCCAGCAGTAATAGCGGGAGGGCCCTTGGCACCGGGGAGCTGTTTTTT.